This TCR beta chain was profiled in a study of graft-versus-host responses after intestinal transplantation. The overall study: Transplant recipients had multivisceral, liver-intestinal, or isolated intestinal grafts. Tacrolimus plus steroids were given to all recipients for about three years, preceded by anti-thymocyte globulin induction.

Germline V gene lookup returns CDR1 SEHNR and CDR2 FQNEAQ (reference sequence). This CDR3 spans 15 amino acids. In regard to this clone: The antigen is unknown. Compared with germline, one end of the junction differs, possibly owing to a read error. Other DNA sequences in this sample translate to the same CDR3.

Profiling relied on immunoSEQ multiplex PCR, and the TCRdb table lists in-frame clones only, not all of them. The sample lists about 71,000 clones, approximately 94% occurring once. Whole-study results and caveats: In recipient marrow, GvH clones were found, and some appeared first in ileum or blood. The study found high graft-versus-host to host-versus-graft clonal ratios in allografts of patients with graft-donor T cell macrochimerism.

This sequence joins TRBV7-9 and TRBJ2-3, with a possible D match to TRBD1 (5 bases). This clonotype originated in a human donor who received an intestinal transplant. The sample in question was unstimulated CD8+ T cells sorted from spleen or lymph node cells, obtained before intestinal transplant. This CDR3 is CASSIAQGATDTQYF. CDR3 coding DNA: TGTGCCAGCAGCATAGCCCAAGGGGCCACAGATACGCAGTATTTT.